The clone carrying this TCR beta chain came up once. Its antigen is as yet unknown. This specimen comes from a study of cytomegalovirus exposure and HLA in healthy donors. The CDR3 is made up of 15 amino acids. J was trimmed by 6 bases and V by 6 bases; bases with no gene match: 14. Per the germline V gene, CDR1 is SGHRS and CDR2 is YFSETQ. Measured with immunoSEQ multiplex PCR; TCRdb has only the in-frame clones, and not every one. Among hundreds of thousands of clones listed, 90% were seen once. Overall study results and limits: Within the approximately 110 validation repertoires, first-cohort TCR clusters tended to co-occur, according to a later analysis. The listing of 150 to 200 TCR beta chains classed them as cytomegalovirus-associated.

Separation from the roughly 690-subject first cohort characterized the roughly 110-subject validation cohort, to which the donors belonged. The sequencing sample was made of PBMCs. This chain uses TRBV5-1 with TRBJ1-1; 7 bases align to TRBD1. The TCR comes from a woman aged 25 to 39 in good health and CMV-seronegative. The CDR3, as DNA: TGCGCCAGCAACGTCGAAGGGGGCGCGGGCCCTGAAGCTTTCTTT. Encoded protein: CASNVEGGAGPEAFF.